The text below deals with one TCR beta chain. This record comes from a study of stem cell transplantation in POMP-related autoinflammatory disease. As for the study in general: Hypothesis: faulty thymoproteasomes impair CD8+ T-cell selection, skewing TRB repertoires.

CDR3 size: 11 residues. Trimming took off 5 bases at V and 13 bases at J, with 12 bases between the two ends. Germline lookup yields CDR1 MDHEN and CDR2 SYDVKM. Sequencing used immunoSEQ multiplex PCR; TCRdb keeps in-frame clones, though not all of them. The data contain roughly 8,900 clones, around 90% of them singletons. This specimen consisted of CD8+ T cells from PBMCs, obtained after stem cell transplantation. The chain uses TRBV28 and TRBJ2-1, with D tentatively TRBD2 (5 bases). This clonotype was obtained from a human patient with POMP-related autoinflammation and immune dysregulation (PRAID). Among the T cells, some may be from the graft donor. The CDR3 reads CASSPGNLQFF. Here the CDR3 DNA reads TGTGCCAGCAGTCCCGGGAACTTACAGTTCTTC.